This T cell receptor (beta chain) was identified during a study of T cells in Graves' hyperthyroidism and ophthalmopathy. Study observations and caveats: Most expanded thyroid clonotypes above 0.001 also appeared in blood. Ophthalmopathy was identified by the model a median about 6.4 months ahead of onset.

A remark on this clonotype: What it binds is unknown.

Ahead of any ophthalmopathy symptoms, the blood sample was obtained at the first diagnosis of hyperthyroidism. Fresh peripheral blood, 10 ml, was the source of the PBMCs. RNA transcripts gave rise to amplified TCR beta CDR3 regions. RT-PCR in the first round (using the HTBI primer set) targeted the TCR CDR3. TCRdb reanalysed the multiplex PCR reads using MiXCR and keeps one entry per CDR3 protein. This repertoire shows a few hundred thousand distinct CDR3 sequences, roughly 14% found once; its top ten account for around 21%. Trimming took 5 bases from V and 0 from J, leaving 8 bases between them. The CDR3 runs to 13 residues. CDR1 is LNHNV and CDR2 is YYDKDF in the germline V gene (reference sequence).

This receptor was taken from a man between 25 and 39 years old with Graves' hyperthyroidism that later progressed to Graves' ophthalmopathy. The chain combines TRBV15 with TRBJ2-7; tentatively, D is TRBD1 (6 bases). Input material: blood. This chain's CDR3 is CATSLDSSYEQYF. In nucleotides, the CDR3 is TGTGCCACCAGCCTGGACAGCTCCTACGAGCAGTACTTC. The complete variable domain, with remaining parts taken from reference TRBV15 and TRBJ2-7, reads DAMVIQNPRYQVTQFGKPVTLSCSQTLNHNVMYWYQQKSSQAPKLLFHYYDKDFNNEADTPDNFQSRRPNTSFCFLDIRSPGLGDTAMYLCATSLDSSYEQYFGPGTRLTVT.